This T cell receptor beta chain was obtained from a study of early T cells in non-severe SARS-CoV-2 infection. General study points: VDJdb matching skewed toward anti-spike CD8 responses, missing private and CD4 specificities.

Researchers tagged individual cDNA molecules with unique molecular identifiers. MiXCR, run by TCRdb on the 5' RACE reads, gives a single entry per CDR3 protein. Of about 90,000 distinct CDR3 sequences in the sample, approximately 12% were seen once. This clonotype was seen only a few times. Its specificity is unknown. This TCR was recovered from an adult who was a healthcare worker with PCR-confirmed SARS-CoV-2 infection or an uninfected control (not recorded which). This specimen was whole blood, taken at baseline.

CDR3 loop: CSVGMVGETQYF. CDR3 in DNA: TGCAGCGTCGGGATGGTCGGGGAGACCCAGTACTTC. This chain connects TRBV29-1 to TRBJ2-5, with D perhaps TRBD2 (5 bases). This CDR3 is 12 amino acids long. Germline V CDR1 and CDR2: SQVTM, ANQGSEA. Trimming left V 6 bases short and J 5 bases short, with 13 bases between.